Listed below are T cell receptor beta chains from one sample, sequenced in a study of blood T cell repertoires in COVID-19. Generated by immunoSEQ multiplex PCR, the TCRdb table keeps only in-frame clones and is missing some. The sample has 130,000 to 150,000 clones, more than 70% seen once; the top ten hold 2.3%. Sequencing was carried out using peripheral blood. These receptors all stem from a human donor in a cohort sampled during active COVID-19. Each CDR3 is given with its conserved first and last residue. Each record gives: D gene, J gene, V gene, clone size, CDR3 protein, CDR3 DNA. A D gene is named only where the DNA matches it firmly. Expanded clones are given a class, and other clones once, few, many or no size at all.

d_call: TRBD2; j_call: TRBJ2-1; v_call: TRBV5-6; clone_size: .; cdr3_aa: CASSLGLAAYNEQFF; cdr3_nt: TGTGCCAGCAGCTTGGGACTAGCGGCCTACAATGAGCAGTTCTTC
d_call: TRBD1; j_call: TRBJ1-1; v_call: TRBV6-1; clone_size: .; cdr3_aa: CASSEYRGAYTEAFF; cdr3_nt: TGTGCCAGCAGTGAGTACAGGGGCGCTTACACTGAAGCTTTCTTT
d_call: TRBD1; j_call: TRBJ2-2; v_call: TRBV19; clone_size: .; cdr3_aa: CASRSGQGAFGELFF; cdr3_nt: TGTGCCAGTCGGTCGGGACAGGGGGCGTTCGGGGAGCTGTTTTTT
d_call: TRBD1; j_call: TRBJ1-5; v_call: TRBV19; clone_size: .; cdr3_aa: CASTTGQGGNQPQHF; cdr3_nt: TGTGCCAGTACCACGGGACAGGGGGGCAATCAGCCCCAGCATTTT
d_call: .; j_call: TRBJ1-6; v_call: TRBV6-4; clone_size: .; cdr3_aa: CASRTPGTHEFFYNSPLHF; cdr3_nt: TGTGCCAGCAGGACCCCCGGGACACACGAGTTCTTCTATAATTCACCCCTCCACTTT
d_call: TRBD1; j_call: TRBJ1-2; v_call: TRBV7-9; clone_size: few; cdr3_aa: CASSLVGTANYGYTF; cdr3_nt: TGTGCCAGCAGCTTAGTCGGGACAGCTAACTATGGCTACACCTTC
d_call: TRBD2; j_call: TRBJ2-7; v_call: TRBV9; clone_size: .; cdr3_aa: CASSDGTSGSTEQYF; cdr3_nt: TGTGCCAGCAGCGATGGGACTAGCGGGAGCACCGAGCAGTACTTC
d_call: TRBD1; j_call: TRBJ1-5; v_call: TRBV24-1; clone_size: .; cdr3_aa: CATSDLTGASHF; cdr3_nt: TGTGCCACCAGTGACCTCACAGGGGCCTCCCATTTT
d_call: TRBD1; j_call: TRBJ1-1; v_call: TRBV7-9; clone_size: .; cdr3_aa: CASSFPSATGGTEAFF; cdr3_nt: TGTGCCAGCAGCTTCCCTTCGGCGACAGGGGGAACTGAAGCTTTCTTT
d_call: TRBD1; j_call: TRBJ1-1; v_call: TRBV6-6; clone_size: .; cdr3_aa: CASGTGFSAFF; cdr3_nt: TGTGCCAGCGGGACAGGGTTTTCTGCTTTCTTT
d_call: TRBD2; j_call: TRBJ2-2; v_call: TRBV3-1/TRBV3-2; clone_size: .; cdr3_aa: CASSQGLAGVSGELFF; cdr3_nt: TGTGCCAGCAGCCAAGGACTAGCGGGAGTCTCCGGGGAGCTGTTTTTT
d_call: TRBD2; j_call: TRBJ2-1; v_call: TRBV6-5; clone_size: .; cdr3_aa: CASTGLAYNEQFF; cdr3_nt: TGTGCCAGCACTGGACTAGCGTACAATGAGCAGTTCTTC
d_call: TRBD2; j_call: TRBJ2-7; v_call: TRBV28; clone_size: .; cdr3_aa: CASSLSSSGRHYEQYF; cdr3_nt: TGTGCCAGCAGTTTAAGTTCTAGCGGGAGGCACTACGAGCAGTACTTC
d_call: .; j_call: TRBJ2-5; v_call: TRBV18; clone_size: .; cdr3_aa: CASSLRRGGSFQETQYF; cdr3_nt: TGTGCCAGCTCCCTCAGGAGGGGAGGATCGTTCCAAGAGACCCAGTACTTC
d_call: .; j_call: TRBJ2-3; v_call: TRBV5-1; clone_size: .; cdr3_aa: CASSERQWDTQYF; cdr3_nt: TGCGCCAGCAGCGAGAGACAATGGGATACGCAGTATTTT
d_call: TRBD2; j_call: TRBJ2-1; v_call: TRBV20-1; clone_size: .; cdr3_aa: CSASRREFPSNEQFF; cdr3_nt: TGCAGTGCTAGTCGGCGGGAGTTCCCTTCCAATGAGCAGTTCTTC
d_call: TRBD1; j_call: TRBJ1-3; v_call: TRBV5-1; clone_size: .; cdr3_aa: CASSATGGRSGNTIYF; cdr3_nt: TGCGCCAGCAGCGCGACAGGGGGACGCTCTGGAAACACCATATATTTT
d_call: TRBD2; j_call: TRBJ2-6; v_call: TRBV7-2; clone_size: .; cdr3_aa: CASSAGGAGANVLTF; cdr3_nt: TGTGCCAGCAGTGCGGGGGGAGCAGGGGCCAACGTCCTGACTTTC
d_call: .; j_call: TRBJ2-7; v_call: TRBV7-8; clone_size: .; cdr3_aa: CASSLGGPNYEQYF; cdr3_nt: TGTGCCAGCAGCTTAGGCGGCCCCAACTACGAGCAGTACTTC
d_call: .; j_call: TRBJ2-1; v_call: TRBV19; clone_size: .; cdr3_aa: CASSVQGSYNEQFF; cdr3_nt: TGTGCCAGTAGCGTCCAGGGGTCCTACAATGAGCAGTTCTTC
d_call: .; j_call: TRBJ2-7; v_call: TRBV6-4; clone_size: .; cdr3_aa: CASSPPNEQYF; cdr3_nt: TGTGCCAGCAGTCCCCCCAACGAGCAGTACTTC
d_call: TRBD2; j_call: TRBJ2-4; v_call: TRBV19; clone_size: .; cdr3_aa: CASSRFGAGDKNIQYF; cdr3_nt: TGTGCCAGTAGTCGGTTCGGAGCGGGAGATAAAAACATTCAGTACTTC
d_call: TRBD2; j_call: TRBJ2-1; v_call: TRBV7-6; clone_size: .; cdr3_aa: CASSLSGGGYNEQFF; cdr3_nt: TGTGCCAGCAGCTTAAGCGGGGGGGGTTACAATGAGCAGTTCTTC
d_call: .; j_call: TRBJ2-1; v_call: TRBV4-2; clone_size: .; cdr3_aa: CASSQEGQRRRNEQFF; cdr3_nt: TGTGCCAGCAGCCAAGAAGGCCAGCGGAGGCGCAATGAGCAGTTCTTC
d_call: .; j_call: TRBJ2-7; v_call: TRBV2; clone_size: once; cdr3_aa: CASSSQNGQNEYF; cdr3_nt: TGTGCCAGCAGTTCCCAAAACGGACAGAATGAGTACTTC
d_call: TRBD1; j_call: TRBJ2-7; v_call: TRBV4-3; clone_size: .; cdr3_aa: CASSQETGGPGEQYF; cdr3_nt: TGCGCCAGCAGCCAAGAGACAGGGGGCCCGGGCGAGCAGTACTTC
d_call: .; j_call: TRBJ2-1; v_call: TRBV5-1; clone_size: .; cdr3_aa: CASGSGGGEAYNEQFF; cdr3_nt: TGCGCCAGCGGGTCTGGAGGCGGGGAAGCATACAATGAGCAGTTCTTC
d_call: TRBD1; j_call: TRBJ2-5; v_call: TRBV11-2; clone_size: .; cdr3_aa: CASSIRGGRETQYF; cdr3_nt: TGTGCCAGCAGCATCAGAGGGGGCCGGGAGACCCAGTACTTC
d_call: TRBD2; j_call: TRBJ2-5; v_call: TRBV2; clone_size: once; cdr3_aa: CASSATSGGQETQYF; cdr3_nt: TGTGCCAGCAGTGCAACTAGCGGGGGTCAAGAGACCCAGTACTTC
d_call: TRBD2; j_call: TRBJ2-3; v_call: TRBV2; clone_size: .; cdr3_aa: CASRLAGMSTDTQYF; cdr3_nt: TGTGCCAGCAGACTAGCGGGAATGAGCACAGATACGCAGTATTTT
d_call: .; j_call: TRBJ2-7; v_call: TRBV4-3; clone_size: .; cdr3_aa: CASSFQRSSYEQYF; cdr3_nt: TGCGCCAGCAGCTTCCAGCGCAGTTCCTACGAGCAGTACTTC
d_call: TRBD1; j_call: TRBJ1-1; v_call: TRBV18; clone_size: .; cdr3_aa: CASSPLQGALNTEAFF; cdr3_nt: TGTGCCAGCTCACCTCTGCAGGGGGCGCTTAACACTGAAGCTTTCTTT
d_call: .; j_call: TRBJ1-1; v_call: TRBV5-5; clone_size: .; cdr3_aa: CASSGTVGGYRGTEAFF; cdr3_nt: TGTGCCAGCAGTGGGACGGTGGGGGGATATCGGGGCACTGAAGCTTTCTTT
d_call: .; j_call: TRBJ1-1; v_call: TRBV6-5; clone_size: few; cdr3_aa: CASSYVRGSGYTEAFF; cdr3_nt: TGTGCCAGCAGTTACGTCAGGGGTTCAGGGTACACTGAAGCTTTCTTT
d_call: .; j_call: TRBJ1-1; v_call: TRBV27; clone_size: .; cdr3_aa: CASSLSSVRGTEAFF; cdr3_nt: TGTGCCAGCAGTTTATCGTCAGTAAGGGGCACTGAAGCTTTCTTT
d_call: TRBD2; j_call: TRBJ2-1; v_call: TRBV7-9; clone_size: .; cdr3_aa: CASSLGAGGRDEQFF; cdr3_nt: TGTGCCAGCAGCCTCGGGGCGGGAGGACGGGATGAGCAGTTCTTC
d_call: TRBD2; j_call: TRBJ2-1; v_call: TRBV7-3; clone_size: .; cdr3_aa: CASSLTGGGSYNEQFF; cdr3_nt: TGTGCCAGCAGCTTAACGGGCGGGGGTTCCTACAATGAGCAGTTCTTC
d_call: TRBD1; j_call: TRBJ1-4; v_call: TRBV4-3; clone_size: .; cdr3_aa: CASSAHRGNNEKLFF; cdr3_nt: TGCGCCAGCAGCGCCCACAGGGGTAATAATGAAAAACTGTTTTTT
d_call: .; j_call: TRBJ1-1; v_call: TRBV10-3; clone_size: .; cdr3_aa: CAISPGRGEGTEAFF; cdr3_nt: TGTGCCATCAGTCCTGGGCGGGGGGAAGGCACTGAAGCTTTCTTT
d_call: TRBD2; j_call: TRBJ2-7; v_call: TRBV3-1/TRBV3-2; clone_size: .; cdr3_aa: CASSQIGGSRKVGEQYF; cdr3_nt: TGTGCCAGCAGCCAAATCGGGGGGAGTCGGAAAGTAGGCGAGCAGTACTTC
d_call: TRBD2; j_call: TRBJ2-3; v_call: TRBV9; clone_size: .; cdr3_aa: CASSPGGGTDTQYF; cdr3_nt: TGTGCCAGCAGCCCGGGCGGGGGAACAGATACGCAGTATTTT
d_call: .; j_call: TRBJ1-4; v_call: TRBV30; clone_size: .; cdr3_aa: CAWRSGSNEKLFF; cdr3_nt: TGTGCCTGGAGGTCCGGTTCTAATGAAAAACTGTTTTTT